This T cell receptor (beta chain) is drawn from a study of shared clonotypes between healthy human individuals (dated by TCRdb to 2019 to 2021). Looking at the study overall: Three men and two women, aged 18 to 49 years, made up the cohort. For each donor, CD4 naive and CD4 memory were each run on three plates, CD8 naive on two plates, and CD8 memory on one plate. To estimate repertoire size and how much clonotype sharing occurs between individuals, the study deeply sequenced the blood TCR repertoires of 4 to 6 healthy adults. To increase sequencing depth and limit assay-specific biases, TCR repertoire library preparation and sequencing were carried out by different laboratories using diverse techniques. Leukapheresis yielded between about 0.94 and 8.9 billion PBMCs per donor. Points the paper makes about the study in general: Because the study included a small number of donors, the genetic and exposure-history diversity represented was limited. Sampling was restricted to blood, and TCR repertoires in tissue are likely to differ from TCR repertoires in blood. Larger estimated clonotype richness was generally found for naive subsets than for memory subsets. Sharing across several donors was observed for around 5% of naive CD4, 3% to 3.5% of naive CD8, roughly 2.3% of memory CD4, and about 0.4% of memory CD8 clonotypes. Compared with non-shared clonotypes, the clonotypes found in all four sorted-subset donors had higher generation probabilities. Pairwise subsampling indicated that sequencing depth was expected to affect the degree of clonotype sharing among donors. Even with the large sequencing depth, rarefaction of the sorted-subset datasets indicated that sequencing was incomplete.

The donors were healthy, HIV-negative adults who had no recently reported acute infections or vaccinations. All donors were Caucasian adults living in Nashville, Tennessee, USA. CD4+ T cells were enriched through magnetic negative selection, after which naive cells were positively selected on CD45RA and the remaining negative fraction served as the memory subset. Blood was obtained by leukapheresis, after which PBMCs were separated by Ficoll-Histopaque density gradient centrifugation and cryopreserved in liquid nitrogen vapor phase. Analytical flow cytometry was used to check the purity and quantity of each magnetically sorted T cell population. Genomic DNA was isolated from each sorted fraction and quantified by UV absorbance on a Nanodrop 2000c. Using the deep immunoSEQ assay, TCR CDR3 regions were amplified from genomic DNA by multiplex PCR. Extracted genomic DNA from each cell subset was distributed evenly across all wells of several immunoSEQ 96-well plates, and each plate was treated as a replicate. For sorted subsets, roughly 200 ng genomic DNA, equal to 30,000 or so T cell genomes, was loaded into each replicate PCR. Purified libraries were measured with a Qubit 3.0 fluorometer, size-checked on a Bioanalyzer 2100, and measured again with the KAPA Library Quantification kit. Every immunoSEQ 96-well plate was sequenced on a dedicated single-read 150-cycle Illumina NextSeq 550 flow cell. In the original analysis: Because only junctional sequences without quality scores were contained in the immunoSEQ output, filtering matching that applied to full-length reads could not be performed. Sequences were annotated with PyIR, a Python wrapper for IgBLAST v1.9, and V/J genes and CDR3 were assigned using IMGT germline references. Reads were removed for weak V/J assignments (E-value above 1e-6), missing CDR3, stop codons, out-of-frame junctions, or ambiguous translated residues. V3J clonotypes were defined by identical inferred V gene, J gene, and CDR3 amino acid sequence. Percentage overlap between repertoires was computed as shared unique clonotypes divided by the size of the smaller repertoire. Richness of each repertoire was evaluated using RTK rarefaction, the Chao1 estimator, and Recon v2.1 estimates of unobserved clonotypes. Generation probabilities were computed with OLGA for all TCRbeta clonotypes obtained by the gDNA method from several donors. Drawn from immuneACCESS, this table holds only the in-frame rearrangements with V and J called that TCRdb kept. Clones are partly lost; checked studies trace under half to an unresolved V gene and leave the rest unexplained. From that table come the V and J calls and clone size; the DNA was used to work out D and trimming. Within this sample are about 600,000 clones, with 95% to 98% of them counted one time only. The ten largest clones capture about 0.06% of the sample.

Concerning this clone: Its antigen target is currently unknown. No quality values exist for individual bases; no much larger clone is one base distant.

The CDR3, cysteine through phenylalanine, is 15 amino acids long. The retained sequence is limited to the CDR3, 45 bases, with the frame set at the first base. CDR1 and CDR2 are drawn from the germline V gene: SGHDT, YYEEEE. V was cut back by 0 bases and J by 3 bases, leaving a gap of 12 bases between them. The origin of this receptor is a woman in her 30s in good health. The receptor chain draws on TRBV5-6 and TRBJ1-1; TRBD1 is a possible D gene, resting on 6 matching bases. The sequenced sample consisted of naive CD4+ T cells sorted from blood. The cell subset or site label of this sample denotes: CD45RA+ positively selected. The sequenced DNA: TGTGCCAGCAGCTTGGTTGGGGGCTGGGACACTGAAGCTTTCTTT. It is translated as CASSLVGGWDTEAFF.